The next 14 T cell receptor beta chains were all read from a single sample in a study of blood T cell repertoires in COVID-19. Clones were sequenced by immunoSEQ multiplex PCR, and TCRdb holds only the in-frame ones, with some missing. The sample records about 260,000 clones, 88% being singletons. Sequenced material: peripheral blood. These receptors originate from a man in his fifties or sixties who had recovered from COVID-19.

CDR3 bases: TGTGCCTGGAGTGCCTTTGGAGCCTATAATTCACCCCTCCACTTT. It is translated as CAWSAFGAYNSPLHF. V gene TRBV30 combines with J gene TRBJ1-6, with unresolved D. Germline values: CDR1 GTSNPN, CDR2 SVGIG (reference sequence). The CDR3 is made up of 15 amino acids. Trimming pared 1 base from V and 2 bases from J, leaving 9 bases between.

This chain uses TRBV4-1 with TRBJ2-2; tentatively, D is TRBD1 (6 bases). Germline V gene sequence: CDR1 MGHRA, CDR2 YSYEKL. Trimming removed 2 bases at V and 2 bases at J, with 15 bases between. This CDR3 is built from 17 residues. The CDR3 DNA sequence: TGCGCCAGCAGCCAACCGCAAGACAGGATAAACACCGGGGAGCTGTTTTTT. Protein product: CASSQPQDRINTGELFF.

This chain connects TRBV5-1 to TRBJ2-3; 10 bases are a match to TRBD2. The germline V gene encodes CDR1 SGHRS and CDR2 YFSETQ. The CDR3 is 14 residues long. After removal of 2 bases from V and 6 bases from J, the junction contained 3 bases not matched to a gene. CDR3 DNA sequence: TGCGCCAGCAGCTTCGGGACTAGCGAGGATACGCAGTATTTT. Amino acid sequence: CASSFGTSEDTQYF.

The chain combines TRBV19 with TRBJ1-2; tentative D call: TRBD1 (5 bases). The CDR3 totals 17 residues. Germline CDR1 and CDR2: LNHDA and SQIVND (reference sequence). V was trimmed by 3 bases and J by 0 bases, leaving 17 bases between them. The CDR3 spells CASSMVDTRLANYGYTF. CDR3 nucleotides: TGTGCCAGTAGTATGGTGGACACCAGACTAGCTAACTATGGCTACACCTTC.

Here the CDR3 reads CASSLWTSGGETQYF. CDR3 nucleotides: TGTGCCAGCAGCTTGTGGACTAGCGGGGGAGAGACCCAGTACTTC. The chain recombines TRBV5-6 with TRBJ2-5, with 13 bases fitting TRBD2. J lost 4 bases, V lost 1 base, and 1 base had no gene match. CDR3 size: 15 residues. Per the germline V gene, CDR1 is SGHDT and CDR2 is YYEEEE. Complete variable domain (other parts from reference TRBV5-6 and TRBJ2-5): DAGVTQSPTHLIKTRGQQVTLRCSPKSGHDTVSWYQQALGQGPQFIFQYYEEEERQRGNFPDRFSGHQFPNYSSELNVNALLLGDSALYLCASSLWTSGGETQYFGPGTRLLVL.

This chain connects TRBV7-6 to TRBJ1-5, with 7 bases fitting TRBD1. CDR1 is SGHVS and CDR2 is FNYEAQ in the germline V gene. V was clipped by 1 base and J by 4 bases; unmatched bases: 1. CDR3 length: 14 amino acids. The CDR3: CASSLEGQNQPQHF. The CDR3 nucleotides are TGTGCCAGCAGCTTAGAGGGACAGAATCAGCCCCAGCATTTT.

CDR3 protein: CASSRSGTGEKETQYF. The CDR3 DNA follows: TGTGCCAGCTCAAGATCCGGGACAGGGGAGAAGGAGACCCAGTACTTC. This chain joins TRBV18 and TRBJ2-5, with 10 bases that match TRBD1. V lost 5 bases to trimming and J lost 5 bases; unmatched junction nucleotides: 11. The CDR3 sequence is 16 residues long. The germline V gene has CDR1 KGHSH and CDR2 LQKENI.

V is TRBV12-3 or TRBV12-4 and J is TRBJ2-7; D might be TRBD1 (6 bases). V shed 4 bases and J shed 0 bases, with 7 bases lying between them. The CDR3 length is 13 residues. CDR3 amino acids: CASSWTDSYEQYF. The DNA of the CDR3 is TGTGCCAGCAGTTGGACAGACTCCTACGAGCAGTACTTC.

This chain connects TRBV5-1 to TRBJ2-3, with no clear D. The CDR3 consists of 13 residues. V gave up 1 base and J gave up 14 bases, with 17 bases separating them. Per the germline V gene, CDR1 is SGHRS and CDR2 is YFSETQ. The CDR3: CASSLKPNLEMYF. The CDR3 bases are TGCGCCAGCAGCTTGAAGCCGAATCTCGAGATGTATTTT.

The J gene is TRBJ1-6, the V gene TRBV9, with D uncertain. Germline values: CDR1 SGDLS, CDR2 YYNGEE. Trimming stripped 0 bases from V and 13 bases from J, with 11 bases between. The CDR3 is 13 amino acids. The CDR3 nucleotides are TGTGCCAGCAGCGTAGTCGGCGCGGTGCCCCTCCACTTT. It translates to CASSVVGAVPLHF. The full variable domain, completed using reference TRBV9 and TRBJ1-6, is DSGVTQTPKHLITATGQRVTLRCSPRSGDLSVYWYQQSLDQGLQFLIQYYNGEERAKGNILERFSAQQFPDLHSELNLSSLELGDSALYFCASSVVGAVPLHFGNGTRLTVT.

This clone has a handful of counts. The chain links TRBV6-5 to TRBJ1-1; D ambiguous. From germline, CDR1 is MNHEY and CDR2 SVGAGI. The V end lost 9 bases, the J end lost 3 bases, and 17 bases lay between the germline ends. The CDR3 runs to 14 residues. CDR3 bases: TGTGCCAGTCGCACGGTGTCTCGCTACACTGAAGCTTTCTTT. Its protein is CASRTVSRYTEAFF.

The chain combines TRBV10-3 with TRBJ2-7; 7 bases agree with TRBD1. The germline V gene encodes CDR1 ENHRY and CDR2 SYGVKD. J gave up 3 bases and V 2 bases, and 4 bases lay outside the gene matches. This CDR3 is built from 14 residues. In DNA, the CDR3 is TGTGCCATCAGTGAGAAGACAGGGAGCTACGAGCAGTACTTC. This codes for CAISEKTGSYEQYF.

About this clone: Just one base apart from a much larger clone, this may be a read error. The DNA for the CDR3 is TGTGCCAGCTCACCACAGGGGGCTAATTCACCCCTCCACTTT. Translation: CASSPQGANSPLHF. V usage is TRBV18 and J usage is TRBJ1-6; 7 bases align to TRBD1. Germline V gene sequence: CDR1 KGHSH, CDR2 LQKENI. This CDR3 spans 14 amino acids. Trimming took 1 base from V and 6 from J; bases not matched to a gene: 0.

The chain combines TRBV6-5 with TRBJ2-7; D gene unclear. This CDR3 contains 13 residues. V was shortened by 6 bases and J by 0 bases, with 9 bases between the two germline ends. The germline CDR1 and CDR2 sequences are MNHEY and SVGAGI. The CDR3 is CASSPRFSYEQYF. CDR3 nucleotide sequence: TGTGCCAGCAGCCCGCGGTTCTCCTACGAGCAGTACTTC.